This TCR beta chain was observed in a study of cytotoxic CD8 clonotypes in ibrutinib-treated CLL. Background on the study: 11 relapsed/refractory, around 14 treatment-naive; around 18 IGHV unmutated.

The germline V and J ends were trimmed by 1 base and 6 bases, with 16 bases remaining between them. The CDR3 covers 16 residues. The germline V gene has CDR1 SEHNR and CDR2 FQNEAQ (reference sequence). For this clone: Antigen specificity is unknown.

Study-wide results and limits: Sample timing was unmatched between remission and later-progressing patients; lymph nodes unstudied. The clonality went up when patients responded to ibrutinib and dropped back toward baseline at progression.

The planned depth of sequencing spanned 1 in 200,000 to 1 in 1 million T cells. Repertoires were generated with immunoSEQ multiplex PCR, while TCRdb's copy carries only in-frame clones and drops some. This table holds approximately 200,000 clones, around 72% found once. The source of this sequence is a human donor with chronic lymphocytic leukemia. Sequences were derived from PBMCs, sampled after 24 months of ibrutinib treatment. The chain employs TRBV7-9 and TRBJ2-1; perhaps D is TRBD1 or TRBD2 (5 bases each). The CDR3 protein is CASSLGWTSGTNEQFF. The CDR3 bases are TGTGCCAGCAGCTTAGGGTGGACTTCGGGGACCAATGAGCAGTTCTTC.